A few counts support the clone carrying this TCR beta chain. The CDR3 is made up of 16 amino acids. Germline CDR1 reads KGHDR; CDR2 reads SFDVKD. V was shortened by 1 base and J by 0 bases, with 9 bases between the two germline ends. This specimen comes from a study of T cells after yellow fever vaccination. The authors made TCR cDNA by 5'RACE template switching, adding a universal primer site and UMIs. TCRdb independently ran MiXCR on the 5' RACE reads; one entry per CDR3 protein. The sample yields some 420,000 distinct CDR3 sequences, around a sixth seen once. The TCR comes from a man aged 18 to 29 who received the YFV17D yellow fever vaccine. The rearrangement uses TRBV24-1 and TRBJ2-1, with D possibly matching TRBD2 (5 bases). The sample was PBMCs, taken before the yellow fever booster vaccination. The CDR3 nucleotides are TGTGCCACCAGTGATTTCCCGGGGTACTCCTACAATGAGCAGTTCTTC. Protein: CATSDFPGYSYNEQFF.